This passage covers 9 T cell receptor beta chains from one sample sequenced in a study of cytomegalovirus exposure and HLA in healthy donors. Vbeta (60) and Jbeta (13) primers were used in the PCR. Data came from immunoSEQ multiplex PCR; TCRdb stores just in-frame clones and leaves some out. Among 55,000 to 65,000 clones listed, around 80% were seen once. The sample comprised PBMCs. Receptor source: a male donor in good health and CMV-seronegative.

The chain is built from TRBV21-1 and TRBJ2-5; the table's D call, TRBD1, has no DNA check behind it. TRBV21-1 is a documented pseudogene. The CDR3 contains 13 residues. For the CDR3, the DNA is TGTGCCAGCCCTAGGACAGGGAAAGAGACCCAGTACTTC. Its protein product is CASPRTGKETQYF.

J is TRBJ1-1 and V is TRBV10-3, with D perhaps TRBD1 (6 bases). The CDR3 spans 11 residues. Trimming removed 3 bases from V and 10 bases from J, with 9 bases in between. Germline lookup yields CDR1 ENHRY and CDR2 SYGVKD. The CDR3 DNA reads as TGTGCCATCAGTGAAGGGGGGGGAGCTTTCTTT. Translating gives CAISEGGGAFF.

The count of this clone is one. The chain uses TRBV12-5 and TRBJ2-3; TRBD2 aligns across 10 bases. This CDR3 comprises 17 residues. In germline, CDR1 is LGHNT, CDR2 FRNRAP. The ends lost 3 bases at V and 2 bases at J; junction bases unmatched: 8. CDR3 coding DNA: TGTGCTAGTGGTTTCCTTCTAGCGGGGGCGATCACAGATACGCAGTATTTT. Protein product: CASGFLLAGAITDTQYF.

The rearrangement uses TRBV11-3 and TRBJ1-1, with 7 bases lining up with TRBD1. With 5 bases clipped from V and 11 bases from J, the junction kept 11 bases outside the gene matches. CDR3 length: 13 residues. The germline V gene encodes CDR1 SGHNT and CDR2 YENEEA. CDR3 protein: CASSTDRNGRAFF. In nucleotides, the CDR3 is TGTGCCAGCAGCACGGACAGGAATGGGAGGGCTTTCTTT.

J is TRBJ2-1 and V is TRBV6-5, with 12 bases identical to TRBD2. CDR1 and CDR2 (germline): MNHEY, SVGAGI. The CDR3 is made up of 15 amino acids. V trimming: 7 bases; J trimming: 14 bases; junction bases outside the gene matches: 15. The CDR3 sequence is CASIPPGTSGCGEFF. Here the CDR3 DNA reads TGTGCCAGCATTCCCCCCGGGACTAGCGGGTGCGGGGAGTTCTTC.

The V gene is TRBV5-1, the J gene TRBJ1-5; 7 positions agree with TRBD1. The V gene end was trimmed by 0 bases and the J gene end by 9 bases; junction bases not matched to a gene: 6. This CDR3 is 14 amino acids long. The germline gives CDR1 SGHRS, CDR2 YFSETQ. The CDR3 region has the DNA TGCGCCAGCAGCTTGGATACAGGGGTAGGGCCCCAGCATTTT. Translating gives CASSLDTGVGPQHF.

DNA for the CDR3: TGCGCCAGCAGTAATGGACAGGGTAGCACAGATACGCAGTATTTT. Translation gives CASSNGQGSTDTQYF. This sequence joins TRBV4-1 and TRBJ2-3; 8 bases line up with TRBD1. The CDR3 covers 15 residues. Germline loops: CDR1 MGHRA, CDR2 YSYEKL. V lost 6 bases to trimming and J lost 0 bases; unmatched junction nucleotides: 5.

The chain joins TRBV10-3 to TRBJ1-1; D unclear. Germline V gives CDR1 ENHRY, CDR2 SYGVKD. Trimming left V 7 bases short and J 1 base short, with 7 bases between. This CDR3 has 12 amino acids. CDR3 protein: CAINAGNTEAFF. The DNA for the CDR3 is TGTGCCATCAATGCAGGGAACACTGAAGCTTTCTTT.

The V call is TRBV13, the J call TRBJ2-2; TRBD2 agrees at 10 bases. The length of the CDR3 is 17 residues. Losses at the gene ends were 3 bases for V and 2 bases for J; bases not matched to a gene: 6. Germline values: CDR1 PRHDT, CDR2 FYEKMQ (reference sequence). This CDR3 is CASSFPSGGQNTGELFF. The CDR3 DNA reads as TGTGCCAGCAGCTTCCCTAGCGGGGGCCAAAACACCGGGGAGCTGTTTTTT.